The T cell receptor (beta chain) described here comes from a study of PD-1 blockade in classical Hodgkin lymphoma. Whole-study findings and limits: The origin of the repertoire differences remains undefined, with disease activity or prior therapy as possible causes.

This CDR3 is 12 amino acids long. CDR1 MNHNY and CDR2 SVGAGI come from the germline V gene (reference sequence). The V end was cut by 8 bases, the J end by 4 bases, with 11 bases between. TCRdb's table, derived via immunoSEQ multiplex PCR, lists solely in-frame clones and lacks some. The sample records 20,000 to 25,000 clones, 81% being singletons. About this clone: Its antigen is unknown.

The time point is: cycle 4 day 1 (C4D1), after around six weeks of nivolumab. Each patient relapsed following autologous stem cell transplantation, and prior brentuximab vedotin exposure differed. This receptor was taken from a human donor with classical Hodgkin lymphoma. The V gene is TRBV6-6, the J gene TRBJ1-1, with a tentative D call TRBD1 (6 bases). The source material was peripheral blood mononuclear cells (PBMCs), sampled before the fourth cycle of nivolumab. The CDR3 is CASQQGGTEAFF. The CDR3 coding sequence is TGTGCCAGCCAACAGGGAGGCACTGAAGCTTTCTTT.